One and the same sample provided the 23 T cell receptor beta chains below, sequenced in a study of blood T cell repertoires in COVID-19. Libraries were prepared by immunoSEQ multiplex PCR; TCRdb keeps only in-frame clonotypes and omits some of them. Of roughly 87,000 clones in the sample, around 87% were seen once. Sequencing used peripheral blood. The receptor set was obtained from a man aged 40-55 years with acute or convalescent COVID-19.

This chain joins TRBV19 and TRBJ1-5, with D uncertain. Trimming left V 5 bases short and J 5 bases short, with 22 bases between. CDR1 and CDR2 (germline): LNHDA, SQIVND (reference sequence). The length of the CDR3 is 17 residues. CDR3 region: CASSLSATYVNHQPQHF. The CDR3 DNA is TGTGCCAGTAGTCTTTCTGCGACATACGTGAACCATCAGCCCCAGCATTTT.

This chain joins TRBV19 and TRBJ2-7, with D possibly being TRBD2 (7 bases). CDR1 and CDR2 (germline): LNHDA, SQIVND (reference sequence). This CDR3 contains 13 residues. The germline V and J ends were trimmed by 4 bases and 5 bases, with 12 bases remaining between them. CDR3 sequence: CASSRGGLDEQYF. Written as DNA, the CDR3 is TGTGCCAGTAGTAGGGGGGGGCTCGACGAGCAGTACTTC.

The chain recombines TRBV18 with TRBJ1-2, with D possibly being TRBD1 (5 bases). V gave up 2 bases and J gave up 8 bases, with 12 bases separating them. Germline CDR1 is KGHSH and CDR2 is LQKENI. The length of the CDR3 is 13 residues. In DNA, the CDR3 is TGTGCCAGCTCACCAGGTCAGCAGGGAGGCTACACCTTC. Protein product: CASSPGQQGGYTF.

The chain recombines TRBV30 with TRBJ2-3; 9 nucleotides align to TRBD2. CDR3 length: 15 amino acids. From germline, CDR1 is GTSNPN and CDR2 SVGIG (reference sequence). The V gene end was trimmed by 2 bases and the J gene end by 2 bases; junction bases not matched to a gene: 5. For the CDR3, the DNA is TGTGCCTGGAGTTATAGCGGGGGCAACACAGATACGCAGTATTTT. Translation gives CAWSYSGGNTDTQYF.

CDR3 amino acids: CASGLGTRDNEQFF. The CDR3, as DNA: TGTGCTAGTGGTTTGGGGACTAGAGACAATGAGCAGTTCTTC. The chain recombines TRBV12-5 with TRBJ2-1, with 7 nucleotides matching TRBD2. Germline V gene sequence: CDR1 LGHNT, CDR2 FRNRAP. This CDR3 is built from 14 residues. J was trimmed by 5 bases and V by 1 base; bases with no gene match: 2. The whole variable domain, remainder taken from reference TRBV12-5 and TRBJ2-1, is DARVTQTPRHKVTEMGQEVTMRCQPILGHNTVFWYRQTMMQGLELLAYFRNRAPLDDSGMPKDRFSAEMPDATLATLKIQPSEPRDSAVYFCASGLGTRDNEQFFGPGTRLTVL.

The chain carries TRBV11-1 and TRBJ2-5, with TRBD1 matching over 7 bases. The length of the CDR3 is 14 residues. The trim removed 3 bases at V and 4 bases at J, leaving 5 bases unmatched. Germline loops: CDR1 SGHAT, CDR2 FQDESV (reference sequence). CDR3 nucleotide sequence: TGTGCCAGCAGCTTGCAAGGGGGCGGAGAGACCCAGTACTTC. Its protein is CASSLQGGGETQYF.

This clone was recorded only once. The CDR3 DNA reads as TGTGCCAGCAGCCCCGGGTCGGGGTTGGACTATGGCTACACCTTC. Amino acid sequence: CASSPGSGLDYGYTF. The rearrangement uses TRBV7-9 and TRBJ1-2; D is ambiguous. The CDR3 runs 15 residues. V was clipped by 5 bases and J by 3 bases, with 16 bases between them. Germline values: CDR1 SEHNR, CDR2 FQNEAQ (reference sequence).

The V gene is TRBV9, the J gene TRBJ2-1; maybe TRBD2 (6 bases). V was cut by 2 bases and J by 2 bases, with 8 bases left in between. CDR1 and CDR2 (germline): SGDLS, YYNGEE. CDR3 length equals 14 residues. CDR3 protein: CASSVSGPYNEQFF. CDR3 nucleotides: TGTGCCAGCAGCGTTAGCGGACCCTACAATGAGCAGTTCTTC.

This chain links TRBV10-3 with TRBJ2-1, with D perhaps TRBD2 (6 bases). This CDR3 is built from 14 residues. Trimming took 0 bases from V and 7 from J, leaving 10 bases between them. From germline, CDR1 is ENHRY and CDR2 SYGVKD. CDR3 sequence: CAISESLAENEQFF. The DNA of the CDR3 is TGTGCCATCAGTGAGTCGTTAGCGGAAAATGAGCAGTTCTTC.

This clone is a singleton in its sample. V and J are TRBV3-1 (or the pseudogene TRBV3-2) and TRBJ2-3; D is ambiguous. V was clipped by 0 bases and J by 3 bases, with 7 bases between them. CDR1 is LGHDT and CDR2 is YNNKEL in the germline V gene (reference sequence). The CDR3 totals 14 residues. DNA for the CDR3: TGTGCCAGCAGCCAAGATCAACAGACAGATACGCAGTATTTT. This gives the protein CASSQDQQTDTQYF.

This chain joins TRBV27 and TRBJ1-1; 9 nucleotides agree with TRBD1. CDR3 size: 16 residues. From germline, CDR1 is MNHEY and CDR2 SMNVEV (reference sequence). V dropped 5 bases and J dropped 5; count of bases not matched to a gene: 12. As DNA, the CDR3 is TGTGCCAGCAGTCTCGAACCGGGACAGGGTAGGACTGAAGCTTTCTTT. Amino acid sequence: CASSLEPGQGRTEAFF.

This clone has just one count. The chain links TRBV30 to TRBJ1-2; D is perhaps TRBD1 (5 bases). The CDR3 covers 14 residues. Per the germline V gene, CDR1 is GTSNPN and CDR2 is SVGIG (reference sequence). Trimming shortened V by 4 bases and J by 4 bases, and 16 bases separated the two germline ends. CDR3 region: CAWTSEGTFYGYTF. The CDR3 DNA sequence: TGTGCCTGGACCAGCGAGGGGACTTTCTATGGCTACACCTTC.

The chain joins TRBV19 to TRBJ2-1, with 13 bases matching TRBD2. Germline V gives CDR1 LNHDA, CDR2 SQIVND (reference sequence). This CDR3 has 15 residues. V lost 3 bases to trimming and J lost 4 bases; unmatched junction nucleotides: 0. The CDR3 DNA is TGTGCCAGTAGTATGACTAGCGGGAGGTACAATGAGCAGTTCTTC. Amino acid sequence: CASSMTSGRYNEQFF.

This sequence joins TRBV10-1 and TRBJ1-2; no firm D call. The germline V gene encodes CDR1 WNHNN and CDR2 SYGVQD (reference sequence). The V gene lost 3 bases and the J gene lost 0 bases, with 5 bases spanning the gap. The CDR3 extends over 13 amino acids. CDR3 protein: CASSEGANYGYTF. The CDR3 DNA is TGCGCCAGCAGTGAAGGAGCTAACTATGGCTACACCTTC.

The chain couples TRBV4-1 to TRBJ2-5; a possible D gene is TRBD2 (6 bases). In germline, CDR1 is MGHRA, CDR2 YSYEKL. With 0 bases removed from V and 2 bases from J, the gap between germline ends came to 7 bases. This CDR3 is built from 14 residues. The CDR3 DNA sequence: TGCGCCAGCAGCCAAGAGGGACTGCAAGAGACCCAGTACTTC. Its protein is CASSQEGLQETQYF.

This clone was recorded once. This sequence joins TRBV6-2 or TRBV6-3 and TRBJ1-2; 8 bases are a match to TRBD1. V was clipped by 2 bases and J by 4 bases; unmatched bases: 9. The CDR3 sequence is 16 residues long. The germline CDR1 and CDR2 sequences are MNHEY and SVGEGT. Here the CDR3 DNA reads TGTGCCAGCAGTTACCACGTTGGACAGGGTGTCTATGGCTACACCTTC. It yields the protein CASSYHVGQGVYGYTF.

This sequence joins TRBV4-2 and TRBJ1-1; D uncertain. Trimming pared 6 bases from V and 1 base from J, leaving 9 bases between. This CDR3 is built from 13 residues. CDR1 is LGHNA and CDR2 is YNFKEQ in the germline V gene. The CDR3 loop reads CASRREENTEAFF. The CDR3 DNA follows: TGTGCCAGCAGGCGAGAGGAGAACACTGAAGCTTTCTTT.

This chain joins TRBV4-3 and TRBJ1-1; D gene uncertain. Germline V gene sequence: CDR1 LGHNA, CDR2 YSLEER. This CDR3 comprises 13 residues. Trimming left V 0 bases short and J 8 bases short, with 10 bases between. CDR3 protein: CASSQDLLREAFF. CDR3 nucleotide sequence: TGCGCCAGCAGCCAAGATTTGCTCAGGGAAGCTTTCTTT.

This chain connects TRBV30 to TRBJ2-7; tentatively, D is TRBD1 (5 bases). CDR1 GTSNPN and CDR2 SVGIG come from the germline V gene (reference sequence). V was pared by 0 bases and J by 0 bases, with 15 bases between. CDR3 length: 16 amino acids. The CDR3 coding sequence is TGTGCCTGGAGTGTACGGGCAGTTGGGGCCTCCTACGAGCAGTACTTC. It codes for CAWSVRAVGASYEQYF. The variable domain in full, completed from reference TRBV30 and TRBJ2-7, reads SQTIHQWPATLVQPVGSPLSLECTVEGTSNPNLYWYRQAAGRGLQLLFYSVGIGQISSEVPQNLSASRPQDRQFILSSKKLLLSDSGFYLCAWSVRAVGASYEQYFGPGTRLTVT.

The chain links TRBV5-1 to TRBJ1-1, with D uncertain. Trimming took off 0 bases at V and 5 bases at J, with 14 bases between the two ends. The CDR3 covers 15 residues. CDR1 and CDR2 (germline): SGHRS, YFSETQ. CDR3: CASSLDSAPGTEAFF. CDR3 nucleotides: TGCGCCAGCAGCTTGGATTCCGCCCCCGGGACTGAAGCTTTCTTT. The whole variable domain, filled in from reference TRBV5-1 and TRBJ1-1, reads KAGVTQTPRYLIKTRGQQVTLSCSPISGHRSVSWYQQTPGQGLQFLFEYFSETQRNKGNFPGRFSGRQFSNSRSEMNVSTLELGDSALYLCASSLDSAPGTEAFFGQGTRLTVV.

This chain uses TRBV5-6 with TRBJ2-1, with 9 bases that match TRBD2. With 4 bases clipped from V and 0 bases from J, the junction kept 2 bases outside the gene matches. CDR3 length equals 15 residues. Germline V gene lookup returns CDR1 SGHDT and CDR2 YYEEEE. CDR3 sequence reads: CASSRLADSYNEQFF. For the CDR3, the DNA is TGTGCCAGCAGCAGACTAGCGGACTCCTACAATGAGCAGTTCTTC.

The J gene is TRBJ2-7, the V gene TRBV5-1, with D perhaps TRBD1 (5 bases). Germline V gene data show CDR1 as SGHRS and CDR2 as YFSETQ. V was cut by 0 bases and J by 1 base, with 5 bases left in between. This CDR3 has 13 residues. Here the CDR3 reads CASSLGQSYEQYF. For the CDR3, the DNA is TGCGCCAGCAGCTTGGGACAGTCCTACGAGCAGTACTTC.

The V and J genes are TRBV4-2 and TRBJ2-3; unclear D gene. The V and J ends lost 1 base and 5 bases respectively, with 7 bases between them. Germline CDR1 and CDR2: LGHNA and YNFKEQ. CDR3 length equals 13 residues. CDR3 sequence: CASSQGELDTQYF. Written as DNA, the CDR3 is TGTGCCAGCAGCCAAGGAGAGTTAGATACGCAGTATTTT.